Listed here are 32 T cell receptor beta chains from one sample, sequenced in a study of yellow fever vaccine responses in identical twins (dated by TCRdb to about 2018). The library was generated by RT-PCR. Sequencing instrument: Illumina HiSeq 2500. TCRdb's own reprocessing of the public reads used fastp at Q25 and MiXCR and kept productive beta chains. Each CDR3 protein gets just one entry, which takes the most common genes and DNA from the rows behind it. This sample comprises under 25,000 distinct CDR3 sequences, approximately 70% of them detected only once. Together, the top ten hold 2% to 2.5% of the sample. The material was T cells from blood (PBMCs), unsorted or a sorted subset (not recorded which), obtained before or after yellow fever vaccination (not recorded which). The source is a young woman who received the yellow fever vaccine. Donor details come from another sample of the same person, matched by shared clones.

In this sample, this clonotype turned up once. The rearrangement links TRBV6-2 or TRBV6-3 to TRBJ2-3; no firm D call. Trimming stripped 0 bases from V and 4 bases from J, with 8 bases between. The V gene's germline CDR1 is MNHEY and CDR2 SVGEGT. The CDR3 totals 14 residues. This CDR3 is CASSYSVPADTQYF. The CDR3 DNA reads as TGTGCCAGCAGTTACTCGGTCCCCGCAGATACGCAGTATTTT.

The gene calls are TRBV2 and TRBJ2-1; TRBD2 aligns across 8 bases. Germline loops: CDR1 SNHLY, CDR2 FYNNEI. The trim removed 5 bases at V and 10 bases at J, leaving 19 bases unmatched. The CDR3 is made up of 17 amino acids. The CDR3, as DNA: TGTGCCAGCAGTCTCCCAATAGCGGGGAGTTTTCGTTGGGAGCAGTTCTTC. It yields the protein CASSLPIAGSFRWEQFF.

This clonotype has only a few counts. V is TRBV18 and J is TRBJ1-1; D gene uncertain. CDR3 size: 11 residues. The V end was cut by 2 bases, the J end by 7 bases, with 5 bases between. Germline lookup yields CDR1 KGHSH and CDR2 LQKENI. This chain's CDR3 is CASSPFREAFF. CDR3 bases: TGTGCCAGCTCACCATTCCGTGAAGCTTTCTTT. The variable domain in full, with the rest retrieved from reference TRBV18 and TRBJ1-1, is NAGVMQNPRHLVRRRGQEARLRCSPMKGHSHVYWYRQLPEEGLKFMVYLQKENIIDESGMPKERFSAEFPKEGPSILRIQQVVRGDSAAYFCASSPFREAFFGQGTRLTVV.

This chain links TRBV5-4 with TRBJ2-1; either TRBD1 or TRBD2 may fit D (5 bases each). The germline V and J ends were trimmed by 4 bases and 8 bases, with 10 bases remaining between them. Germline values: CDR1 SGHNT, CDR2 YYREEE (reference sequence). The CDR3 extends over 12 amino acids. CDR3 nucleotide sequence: TGTGCCAGCAGCCAGGGACCCTATGAGCAGTTCTTC. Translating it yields CASSQGPYEQFF.

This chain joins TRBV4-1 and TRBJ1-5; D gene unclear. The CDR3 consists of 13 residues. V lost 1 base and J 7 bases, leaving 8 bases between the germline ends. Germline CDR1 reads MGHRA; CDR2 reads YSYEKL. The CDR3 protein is CASSQGRWQPQHF. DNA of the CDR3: TGCGCCAGCAGCCAAGGAAGGTGGCAGCCCCAGCATTTT.

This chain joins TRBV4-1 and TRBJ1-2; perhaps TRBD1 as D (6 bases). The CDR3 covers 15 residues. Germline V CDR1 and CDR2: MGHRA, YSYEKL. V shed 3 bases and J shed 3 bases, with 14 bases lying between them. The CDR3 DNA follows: TGCGCCAGCAGCCAGGATGACAGGTTATACTATGGCTACACCTTC. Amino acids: CASSQDDRLYYGYTF.

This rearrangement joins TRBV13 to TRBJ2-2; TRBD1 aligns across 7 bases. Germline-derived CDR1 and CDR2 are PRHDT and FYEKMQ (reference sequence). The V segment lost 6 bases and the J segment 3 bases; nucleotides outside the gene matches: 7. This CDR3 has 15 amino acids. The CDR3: CASRPPGGDTGELFF. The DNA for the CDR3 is TGTGCCAGCAGACCCCCAGGGGGTGACACCGGGGAGCTGTTTTTT.

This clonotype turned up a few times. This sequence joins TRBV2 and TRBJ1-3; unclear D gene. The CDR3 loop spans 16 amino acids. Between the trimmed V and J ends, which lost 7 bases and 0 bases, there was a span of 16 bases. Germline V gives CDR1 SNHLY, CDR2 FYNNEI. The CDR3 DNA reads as TGTGCCAGCACCAATAGGAGGGTTCCCTCTGGAAACACCATATATTTT. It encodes CASTNRRVPSGNTIYF.

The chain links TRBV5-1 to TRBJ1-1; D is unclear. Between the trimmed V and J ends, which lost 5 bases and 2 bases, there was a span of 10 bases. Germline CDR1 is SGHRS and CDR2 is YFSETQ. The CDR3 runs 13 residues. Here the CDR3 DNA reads TGCGCCAGCAGGGCCGGACGCAACACTGAAGCTTTCTTT. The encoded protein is CASRAGRNTEAFF.

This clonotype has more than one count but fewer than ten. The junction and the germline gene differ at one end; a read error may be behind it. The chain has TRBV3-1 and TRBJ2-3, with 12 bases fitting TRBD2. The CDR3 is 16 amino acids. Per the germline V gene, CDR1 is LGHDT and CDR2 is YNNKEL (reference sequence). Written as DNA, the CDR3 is TGTGCCAGCAGCCATACGACTAGCGGGAGCAGAGATACGCAGTATTTT. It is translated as CASSHTTSGSRDTQYF.

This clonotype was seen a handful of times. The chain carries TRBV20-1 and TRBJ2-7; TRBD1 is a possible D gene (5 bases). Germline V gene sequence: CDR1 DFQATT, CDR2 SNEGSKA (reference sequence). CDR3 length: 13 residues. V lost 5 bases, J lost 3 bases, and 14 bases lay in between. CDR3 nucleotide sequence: TGCAGTGCTTCCAGCCCCCAGGGCTACGAGCAGTACTTC. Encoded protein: CSASSPQGYEQYF.

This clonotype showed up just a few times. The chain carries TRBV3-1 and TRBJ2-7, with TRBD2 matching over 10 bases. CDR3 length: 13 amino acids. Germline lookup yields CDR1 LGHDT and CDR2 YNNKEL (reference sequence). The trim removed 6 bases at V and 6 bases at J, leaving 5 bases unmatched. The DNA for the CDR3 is TGTGCCAGCAGACTAGCGGGAAGCGGCGAGCAGTACTTC. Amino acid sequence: CASRLAGSGEQYF.

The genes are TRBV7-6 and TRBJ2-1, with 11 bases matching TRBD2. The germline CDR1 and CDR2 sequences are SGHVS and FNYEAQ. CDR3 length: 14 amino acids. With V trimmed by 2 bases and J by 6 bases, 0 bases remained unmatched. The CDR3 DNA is TGTGCCAGCAGCTTACTAGCGGGAGGCAATGAGCAGTTCTTC. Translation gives CASSLLAGGNEQFF.

In DNA form, the CDR3 reads TGTGCCAGCAGTGAACAGGGGAGGAACACTGAAGCTTTCTTT. It encodes CASSEQGRNTEAFF. The V gene is TRBV2, the J gene TRBJ1-1, with D possibly TRBD1 on 6 matching bases. Germline V gene lookup returns CDR1 SNHLY and CDR2 FYNNEI. The length of the CDR3 is 14 residues. The ends were cut back, 2 bases at V and 1 base at J, with 8 bases in the middle.

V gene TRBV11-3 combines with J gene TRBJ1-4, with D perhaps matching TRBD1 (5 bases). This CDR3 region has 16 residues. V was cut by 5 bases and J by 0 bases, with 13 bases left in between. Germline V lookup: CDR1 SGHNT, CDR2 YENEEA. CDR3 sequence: CASSQRQSATNEKLFF. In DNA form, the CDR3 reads TGTGCCAGCAGCCAACGACAGTCTGCAACTAATGAAAAACTGTTTTTT.

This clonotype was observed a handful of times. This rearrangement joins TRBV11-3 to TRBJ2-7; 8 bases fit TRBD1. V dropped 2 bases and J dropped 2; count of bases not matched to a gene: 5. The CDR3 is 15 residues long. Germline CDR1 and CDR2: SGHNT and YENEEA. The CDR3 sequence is CASSLPQTGAYEQYF. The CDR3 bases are TGTGCCAGCAGCTTACCTCAGACAGGGGCCTACGAGCAGTACTTC.

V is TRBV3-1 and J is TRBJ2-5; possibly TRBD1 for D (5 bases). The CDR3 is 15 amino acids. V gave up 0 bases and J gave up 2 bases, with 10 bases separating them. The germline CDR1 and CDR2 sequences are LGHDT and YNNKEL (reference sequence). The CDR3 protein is CASSQDRPGQETQYF. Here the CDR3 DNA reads TGTGCCAGCAGCCAAGATAGGCCAGGGCAAGAGACCCAGTACTTC.

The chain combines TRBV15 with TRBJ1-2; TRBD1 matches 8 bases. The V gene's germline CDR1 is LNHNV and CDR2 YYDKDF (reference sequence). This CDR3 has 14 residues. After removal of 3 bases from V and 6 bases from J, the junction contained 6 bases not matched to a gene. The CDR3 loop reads CATSSRGRADGYTF. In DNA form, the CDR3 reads TGTGCCACCAGCAGCAGGGGGCGAGCGGATGGCTACACCTTC.

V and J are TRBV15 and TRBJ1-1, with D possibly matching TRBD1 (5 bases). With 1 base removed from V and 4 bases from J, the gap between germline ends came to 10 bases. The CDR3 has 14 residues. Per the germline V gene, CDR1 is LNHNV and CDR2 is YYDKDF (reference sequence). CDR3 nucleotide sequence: TGTGCCACCAGCAGAGCGTGGCAGGGCACTGAAGCTTTCTTT. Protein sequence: CATSRAWQGTEAFF.

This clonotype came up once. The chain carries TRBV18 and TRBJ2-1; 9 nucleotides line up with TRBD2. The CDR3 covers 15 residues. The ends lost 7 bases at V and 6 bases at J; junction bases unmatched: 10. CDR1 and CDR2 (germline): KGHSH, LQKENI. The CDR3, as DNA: TGTGCCAGCTTCACCATTAGCGGGAGCCCCAATGAGCAGTTCTTC. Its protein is CASFTISGSPNEQFF.

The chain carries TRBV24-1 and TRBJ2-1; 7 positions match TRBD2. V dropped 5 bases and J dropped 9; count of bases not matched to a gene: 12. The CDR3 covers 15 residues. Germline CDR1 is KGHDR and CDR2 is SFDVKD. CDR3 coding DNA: TGTGCCACCAGTGTCGTAGGGGAGGGGCGGGTTGAGCAGTTCTTC. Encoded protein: CATSVVGEGRVEQFF.

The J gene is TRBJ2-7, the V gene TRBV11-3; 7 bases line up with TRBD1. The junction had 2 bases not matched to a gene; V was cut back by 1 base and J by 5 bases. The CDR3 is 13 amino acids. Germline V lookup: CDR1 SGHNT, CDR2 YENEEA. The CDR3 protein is CASSLGDSHEQYF. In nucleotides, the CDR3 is TGTGCCAGCAGCTTAGGGGACAGCCACGAGCAGTACTTC.

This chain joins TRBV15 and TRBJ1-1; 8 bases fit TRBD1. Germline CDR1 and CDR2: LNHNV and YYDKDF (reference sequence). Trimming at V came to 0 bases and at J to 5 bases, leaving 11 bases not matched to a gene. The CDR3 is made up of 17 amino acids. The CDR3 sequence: CATSRDKRQGAGTEAFF. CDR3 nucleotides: TGTGCCACCAGCAGAGACAAAAGGCAGGGGGCAGGGACTGAAGCTTTCTTT.

The DNA of the CDR3 is TGCGCCAGCAGCCCCGGTCCAGGCGCTAATCAGCCCCAGCATTTT. It translates to CASSPGPGANQPQHF. This chain uses TRBV4-1 with TRBJ1-5; D unclear. Germline CDR1 and CDR2: MGHRA and YSYEKL. The CDR3 sequence is 15 residues long. V was pared by 4 bases and J by 4 bases, with 14 bases between.

The CDR3 DNA is TGTGCCAGCAGTTACTCTTCAACAACGAACACCGGGGAGCTGTTTTTT. It encodes CASSYSSTTNTGELFF. The rearrangement uses TRBV6-5 and TRBJ2-2; no reliable D call. Trimming cost V 0 bases and J 0 bases, with 8 bases left between them. Germline V CDR1 and CDR2: MNHEY, SVGAGI. The CDR3 spans 16 residues.

The DNA of the CDR3 is TGTGCTAGTGCCCTGGGGCTAGCGGAGTTTGGGAATGAGCAGTTCTTC. Translation: CASALGLAEFGNEQFF. The V gene is TRBV12-5, the J gene TRBJ2-1, with 7 bases fitting TRBD2. The junction had 16 bases not matched to a gene; V was cut back by 7 bases and J by 7 bases. The CDR3 runs to 16 residues. CDR1 is LGHNT and CDR2 is FRNRAP in the germline V gene.

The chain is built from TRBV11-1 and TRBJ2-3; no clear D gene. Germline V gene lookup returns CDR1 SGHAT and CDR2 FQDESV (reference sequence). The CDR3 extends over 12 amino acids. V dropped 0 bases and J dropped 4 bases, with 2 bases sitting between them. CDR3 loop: CASSLASDTQYF. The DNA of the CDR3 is TGTGCCAGCAGCTTAGCTTCAGATACGCAGTATTTT. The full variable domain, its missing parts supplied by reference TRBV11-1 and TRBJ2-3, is EAEVAQSPRYKITEKSQAVAFWCDPISGHATLYWYRQILGQGPELLVQFQDESVVDDSQLPKDRFSAERLKGVDSTLKIQPAELGDSAMYLCASSLASDTQYFGPGTRLTVL.

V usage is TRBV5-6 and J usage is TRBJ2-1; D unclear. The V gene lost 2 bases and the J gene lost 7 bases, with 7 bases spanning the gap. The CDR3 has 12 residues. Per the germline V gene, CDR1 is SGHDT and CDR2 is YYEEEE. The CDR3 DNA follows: TGTGCCAGCAGCTTTATTGGGAATGAGCAGTTCTTC. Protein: CASSFIGNEQFF.

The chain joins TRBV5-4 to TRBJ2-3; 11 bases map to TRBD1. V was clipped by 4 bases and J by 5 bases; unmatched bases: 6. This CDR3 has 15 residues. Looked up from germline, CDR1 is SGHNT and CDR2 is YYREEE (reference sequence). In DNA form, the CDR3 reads TGTGCCAGCAGCCTAGGACAGGGGGCAGGAGATACGCAGTATTTT. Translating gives CASSLGQGAGDTQYF.

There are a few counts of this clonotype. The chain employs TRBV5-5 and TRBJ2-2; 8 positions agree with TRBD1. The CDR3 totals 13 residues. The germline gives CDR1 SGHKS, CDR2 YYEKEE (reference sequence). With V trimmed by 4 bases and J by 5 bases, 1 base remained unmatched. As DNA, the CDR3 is TGTGCCAGCAGCCGACAGGGGACCGGGGAGCTGTTTTTT. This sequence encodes CASSRQGTGELFF. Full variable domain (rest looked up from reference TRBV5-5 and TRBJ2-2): DAGVTQSPTHLIKTRGQQVTLRCSPISGHKSVSWYQQVLGQGPQFIFQYYEKEERGRGNFPDRFSARQFPNYSSELNVNALLLGDSALYLCASSRQGTGELFFGEGSRLTVL.

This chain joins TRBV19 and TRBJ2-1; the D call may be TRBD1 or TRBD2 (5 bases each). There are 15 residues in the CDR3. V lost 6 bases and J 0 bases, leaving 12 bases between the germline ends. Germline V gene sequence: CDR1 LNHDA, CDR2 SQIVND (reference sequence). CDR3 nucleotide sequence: TGTGCCAGTAGCACCAGTGGGGGCTCCTACAATGAGCAGTTCTTC. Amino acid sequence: CASSTSGGSYNEQFF.

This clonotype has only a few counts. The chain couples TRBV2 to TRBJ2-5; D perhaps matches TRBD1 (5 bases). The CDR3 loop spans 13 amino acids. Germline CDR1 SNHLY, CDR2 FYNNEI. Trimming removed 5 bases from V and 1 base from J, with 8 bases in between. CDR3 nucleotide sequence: TGTGCCAGCAGTTACAGGACCCAAGAGACCCAGTACTTC. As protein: CASSYRTQETQYF.